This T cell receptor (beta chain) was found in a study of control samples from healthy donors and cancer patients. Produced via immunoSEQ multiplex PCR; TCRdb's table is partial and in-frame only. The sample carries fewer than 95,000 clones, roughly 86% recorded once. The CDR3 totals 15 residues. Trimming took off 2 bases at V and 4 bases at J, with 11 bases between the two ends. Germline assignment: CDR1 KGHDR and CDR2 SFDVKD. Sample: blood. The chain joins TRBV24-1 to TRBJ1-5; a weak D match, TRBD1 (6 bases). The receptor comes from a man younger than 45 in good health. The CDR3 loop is CATSDSDRLNQPQHF. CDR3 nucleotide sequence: TGTGCCACCAGTGATTCGGACAGATTAAATCAGCCCCAGCATTTT.